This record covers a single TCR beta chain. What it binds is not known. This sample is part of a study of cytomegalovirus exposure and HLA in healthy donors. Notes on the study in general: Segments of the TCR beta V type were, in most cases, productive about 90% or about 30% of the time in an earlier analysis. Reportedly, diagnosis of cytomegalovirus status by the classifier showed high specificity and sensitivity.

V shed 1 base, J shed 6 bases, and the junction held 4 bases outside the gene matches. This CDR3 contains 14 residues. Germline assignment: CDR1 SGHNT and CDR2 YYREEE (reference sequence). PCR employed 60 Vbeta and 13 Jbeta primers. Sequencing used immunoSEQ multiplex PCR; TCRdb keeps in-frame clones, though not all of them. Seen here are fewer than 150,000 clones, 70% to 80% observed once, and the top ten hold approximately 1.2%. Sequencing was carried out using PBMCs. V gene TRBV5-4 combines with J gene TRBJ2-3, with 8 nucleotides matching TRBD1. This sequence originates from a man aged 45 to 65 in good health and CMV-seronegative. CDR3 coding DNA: TGTGCCAGCAGCTTGATGCAGGGGGCGGATACGCAGTATTTT. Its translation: CASSLMQGADTQYF.